The 9 T cell receptor beta chains listed next were all sequenced from one sample in a study of blood T cell repertoires in COVID-19. Sequencing used immunoSEQ multiplex PCR; TCRdb keeps in-frame clones, though not all of them. The data show tens of thousands of clones, around 79% seen once. The sequencing sample was made of peripheral blood. All receptors derive from a human donor in a cohort sampled during active COVID-19.

Turning to this clone: The junction departs from the called germline gene at one end, perhaps through a read error. V and J are TRBV7-7 and TRBJ2-3; 14 bases match TRBD2. The CDR3 is 17 amino acids. Germline V gene data show CDR1 as SSHAT and CDR2 as FNYEAQ (reference sequence). The DNA for the CDR3 is TGTGCTAGCAGCCCTGATCCCGGGACTAGCGGGAGAGATACGCAGTATTTT. It specifies CASSPDPGTSGRDTQYF.

The genes are TRBV28 and TRBJ2-2; TRBD1 matches 8 bases. This CDR3 spans 16 amino acids. Germline CDR1 is MDHEN and CDR2 is SYDVKM. Trimming at V came to 5 bases and at J to 6 bases, leaving 11 bases not matched to a gene. The CDR3 here is CASSTTGTGLAGELFF. CDR3 DNA: TGTGCCAGCAGTACCACCGGGACAGGCCTGGCCGGGGAGCTGTTTTTT.

The chain couples TRBV27 to TRBJ1-5; 9 bases map to TRBD1. The CDR3 is 14 residues long. Trimming at V came to 10 bases and at J to 6 bases, leaving 10 bases not matched to a gene. The germline V gene encodes CDR1 MNHEY and CDR2 SMNVEV (reference sequence). CDR3 region: CATKSTGGGQPQHF. CDR3 DNA: TGTGCCACCAAATCGACAGGGGGGGGTCAGCCCCAGCATTTT.

V and J are TRBV5-4 and TRBJ2-2; perhaps TRBD1 as D (6 bases). Germline-derived CDR1 and CDR2 are SGHNT and YYREEE (reference sequence). V lost 4 bases, J lost 2 bases, and 12 bases lay in between. The CDR3 covers 15 residues. CDR3 nucleotides: TGTGCCAGCAGCCCAACGGGACACAACACCGGGGAGCTGTTTTTT. Protein: CASSPTGHNTGELFF.

The chain links TRBV19 to TRBJ2-1; D may be TRBD2 (7 bases). The V end lost 2 bases, the J end lost 4 bases, and 15 bases lay between the germline ends. Germline V lookup: CDR1 LNHDA, CDR2 SQIVND (reference sequence). The CDR3 is 16 amino acids. CDR3 amino acids: CASSISLGGAYNEQFF. CDR3 in DNA: TGTGCCAGTAGTATATCGTTGGGGGGGGCTTACAATGAGCAGTTCTTC.

The V and J genes are TRBV7-2 and TRBJ2-1, with 14 bases that match TRBD2. Unmatched junction bases numbered 5, after V lost 4 bases and J lost 9 bases. The CDR3 length is 15 residues. Germline CDR1 is SGHTA and CDR2 is FQGNSA. The CDR3 loop is CASSSGLAGAVEQFF. In DNA form, the CDR3 reads TGTGCCAGCAGCTCGGGACTAGCGGGAGCGGTTGAGCAGTTCTTC.

The J gene is TRBJ1-1, the V gene TRBV19; unclear D gene. Germline CDR1 reads LNHDA; CDR2 reads SQIVND (reference sequence). The CDR3 sequence is 14 residues long. The ends were cut back, 7 bases at V and 1 base at J, with 13 bases in the middle. The CDR3 DNA follows: TGTGCCAGTACTAAAACAGAAGGGAACACTGAAGCTTTCTTT. This sequence encodes CASTKTEGNTEAFF.

Concerning this clone itself: At the DNA level, this CDR3 is encoded by other sequences in the same sample as well. The chain couples TRBV28 to TRBJ2-7, with a tentative D call TRBD2 (6 bases). This CDR3 has 12 residues. From germline, CDR1 is MDHEN and CDR2 SYDVKM. Trimming shortened V by 0 bases and J by 6 bases, and 6 bases separated the two germline ends. CDR3 loop: CASSLWGGEQYF. The CDR3 DNA reads as TGTGCCAGCAGTTTATGGGGAGGCGAGCAGTACTTC.

The V and J genes are TRBV30 and TRBJ2-7; 10 bases fit TRBD2. V lost 5 bases to trimming and J lost 2 bases; unmatched junction nucleotides: 15. The germline V gene has CDR1 GTSNPN and CDR2 SVGIG (reference sequence). This CDR3 contains 17 residues. The DNA of the CDR3 is TGTGCCTGGGCAACAGGGTTGGGCAGCGGGAGGGCCTACGAGCAGTACTTC. This sequence encodes CAWATGLGSGRAYEQYF.